These 28 T cell receptor beta chains were all obtained from the same sample, sequenced in a study of blood T cells in healthy people across ages. The authors ran a second PCR of about 6 to 11 cycles using a sample-barcoded 5' primer and a J-beta primer mix. MiXCR, applied by TCRdb to the 5' RACE reads, yields one record per CDR3 protein. The repertoire holds roughly 1.7 million distinct CDR3 sequences, with 30% to 35% as singletons. Specimen: blood. The receptors originated from a woman aged 25 to 39 in good health.

This clonotype appeared a few times. This chain links TRBV13 with TRBJ1-1; D not resolved. Deletions cut 5 bases from V and 7 bases from J, with 14 bases between. Germline V gives CDR1 PRHDT, CDR2 FYEKMQ (reference sequence). The length of the CDR3 is 13 residues. CDR3 protein: CASSRGARSEAFF. The CDR3 nucleotides read TGTGCCAGCAGCAGAGGAGCGAGAAGTGAAGCTTTCTTT.

The chain joins TRBV11-2 to TRBJ2-1; D is possibly TRBD2 (6 bases). This CDR3 is 18 amino acids long. V was clipped by 4 bases and J by 8 bases, with 27 bases between them. From germline, CDR1 is SGHAT and CDR2 FQNNGV. The chain's CDR3 is CASSSRLGGTNKGYEQFF. For the CDR3, the DNA is TGTGCCAGCAGCTCAAGGTTGGGGGGAACAAACAAAGGGTATGAGCAGTTCTTC.

The chain recombines TRBV20-1 with TRBJ1-4; D not certain. This CDR3 comprises 17 residues. Deletions cut 2 bases from V and 6 bases from J, with 22 bases between. CDR1 and CDR2 (germline): DFQATT, SNEGSKA (reference sequence). The CDR3 DNA follows: TGCAGTGCTAGAAGGCGAACGCGGCTTATCCTTGATGAAAAACTGTTTTTT. Protein product: CSARRRTRLILDEKLFF.

This rearrangement joins TRBV6-2 or TRBV6-3 to TRBJ1-2, with 7 bases matching TRBD1. Germline V gene sequence: CDR1 MNHEY, CDR2 SVGEGT. CDR3 size: 18 residues. Trimming at V came to 6 bases and at J to 3 bases, leaving 19 bases not matched to a gene. CDR3: CASSNSVTGISAYYGYTF. The CDR3 bases are TGTGCCAGCAGCAATTCTGTGACAGGGATTTCGGCCTACTATGGCTACACCTTC.

This clonotype was found a few times. V usage is TRBV20-1 and J usage is TRBJ1-6, with D maybe TRBD1 (5 bases). Germline values: CDR1 DFQATT, CDR2 SNEGSKA (reference sequence). The V and J ends lost 8 bases and 6 bases respectively, with 17 bases between them. The CDR3 contains 14 residues. Here the CDR3 DNA reads TGCAGTAATAGGGGAAAGGGAGCTAATTCACCCCTCCACTTT. Translating gives CSNRGKGANSPLHF.

This clonotype was seen many times. One end of the junction fails to match germline, which may point to a read error. This chain uses TRBV5-1 with TRBJ2-3; no firm D call. Germline CDR1 and CDR2: SGHRS and YFSETQ. CDR3 length: 14 amino acids. Here the CDR3 reads CASSLELSTDTQYF. The CDR3 DNA follows: TGTGCCAGCAGCTTAGAGCTTAGCACAGATACGCAGTATTTT.

This sequence joins TRBV11-2 and TRBJ2-1; D gene uncertain. V was shortened by 4 bases and J by 8 bases, with 9 bases between the two germline ends. The germline V gene has CDR1 SGHAT and CDR2 FQNNGV. The CDR3 runs 12 residues. The CDR3 DNA reads TGTGCCAGCAGCTATGCCTGGGATGAGCAGTTCTTC. This gives the protein CASSYAWDEQFF.

A few counts support this clonotype. The chain joins TRBV7-9 to TRBJ2-1, with 12 bases fitting TRBD2. The CDR3 is made up of 16 amino acids. J lost 8 bases, V lost 6 bases, and 11 bases had no gene match. Germline V gene lookup returns CDR1 SEHNR and CDR2 FQNEAQ (reference sequence). In DNA, the CDR3 is TGTGCCAGCAGTCGACTAGCGGGAGTCCTTCTCGATGAGCAGTTCTTC. Translated, it gives CASSRLAGVLLDEQFF.

In its sample, this clonotype was seen a few times. The chain employs TRBV4-1 and TRBJ1-4, with 7 positions matching TRBD1. Germline V CDR1 and CDR2: MGHRA, YSYEKL. Germline trimming cut 2 bases from V and 4 bases from J; bases unmatched to any gene: 10. The CDR3 has 17 residues. In nucleotides, the CDR3 is TGCGCCAGCAGCCAACGGGACAGCCGGGGTATTAATGAAAAACTGTTTTTT. Residues: CASSQRDSRGINEKLFF.

This clonotype was detected once. Sequence at one end of the junction differs from germline and may be a read error. The chain recombines TRBV12-3 or TRBV12-4 with TRBJ2-6; D is uncertain. The CDR3 runs 15 residues. The CDR3 DNA reads TGTGCCAGCGGTTTGCGTGGCTCTGGGGCCAACGTCCTGACTTTC. Protein: CASGLRGSGANVLTF.

Comments on this clonotype: A read error may explain this, as a much larger clone is one base away. This chain joins TRBV20-1 and TRBJ2-7, with 9 bases aligning to TRBD2. This CDR3 region has 13 residues. The V gene's germline CDR1 is DFQATT and CDR2 SNEGSKA (reference sequence). The junction had 4 bases not matched to a gene; V was cut back by 4 bases and J by 3 bases. Here the CDR3 reads CSAIAGVIYEQYF. CDR3 DNA sequence: TGCAGTGCTATAGCGGGAGTTATCTACGAGCAGTACTTC.

The gene calls are TRBV9 and TRBJ2-5; tentative D call: TRBD2 (6 bases). The CDR3 length is 17 residues. V was cut by 0 bases and J by 11 bases, with 26 bases left in between. Germline lookup yields CDR1 SGDLS and CDR2 YYNGEE. For the CDR3, the DNA is TGTGCCAGCAGCGTAGGATCCAGCCTAGCCGGCGGGAATGAGCAGTACTTC. Translating it yields CASSVGSSLAGGNEQYF.

The chain has TRBV28 and TRBJ1-1, with a weak D call TRBD1 (5 bases). V dropped 6 bases and J dropped 6 bases, with 20 bases sitting between them. The length of the CDR3 is 15 residues. Germline lookup yields CDR1 MDHEN and CDR2 SYDVKM. As DNA, the CDR3 is TGTGCCAGCAGCACCGCTCAGGGACGAGTGCCTGAAGCTTTCTTT. Translating it yields CASSTAQGRVPEAFF. Looking up the rest from reference TRBV28 and TRBJ1-1 gives the full variable domain: DVKVTQSSRYLVKRTGEKVFLECVQDMDHENMFWYRQDPGLGLRLIYFSYDVKMKEKGDIPEGYSVSREKKERFSLILESASTNQTSMYLCASSTAQGRVPEAFFGQGTRLTVV.

The J gene is TRBJ2-7, the V gene TRBV11-2, with D possibly TRBD2 on 5 matching bases. CDR1 and CDR2 from the germline V gene are SGHAT and FQNNGV. Trimming stripped 4 bases from V and 1 base from J, with 14 bases between. The CDR3 contains 15 residues. This chain's CDR3 is CASSSRETQSYEQYF. The DNA for the CDR3 is TGTGCCAGCAGCTCTAGGGAGACACAGTCCTACGAGCAGTACTTC.

This clonotype came up many times. The chain combines TRBV29-1 with TRBJ2-7, with D possibly being TRBD1 (6 bases). Looked up from germline, CDR1 is SQVTM and CDR2 is ANQGSEA. V was clipped by 4 bases and J by 3 bases, with 13 bases between them. The length of the CDR3 is 13 residues. The CDR3 coding sequence is TGCAGCGTTGTATCCCCGGACAGCTACGAGCAGTACTTC. Translating gives CSVVSPDSYEQYF.

This chain connects TRBV20-1 to TRBJ1-1; tentatively, D is TRBD1 (6 bases). Trimming removed 1 base at V and 0 bases at J, with 12 bases between. The length of the CDR3 is 15 residues. The V gene's germline CDR1 is DFQATT and CDR2 SNEGSKA (reference sequence). The CDR3 sequence: CSARVMGHMNTEAFF. The CDR3 DNA is TGCAGTGCTAGAGTTATGGGACACATGAACACTGAAGCTTTCTTT.

The rearrangement links TRBV2 to TRBJ2-5; no definite D call. The V end was cut by 7 bases, the J end by 3 bases, with 27 bases between. This CDR3 is built from 18 residues. Germline CDR1 reads SNHLY; CDR2 reads FYNNEI. CDR3 sequence: CASTDDSDRLGREETQYF. The CDR3 bases are TGTGCCAGCACTGACGATTCGGACCGGCTAGGTAGGGAAGAGACCCAGTACTTC.

This clonotype was seen more than once but under ten times. V gene TRBV3-1 combines with J gene TRBJ1-2; D is unclear. This CDR3 comprises 14 residues. V lost 5 bases and J lost 4, with 14 bases in between. Germline values: CDR1 LGHDT, CDR2 YNNKEL (reference sequence). CDR3 region: CASSIAGLTYGYTF. In nucleotides, the CDR3 is TGTGCCAGCAGCATTGCCGGACTGACCTATGGCTACACCTTC.

This chain connects TRBV30 to TRBJ2-3; D gene unclear. The CDR3 totals 12 residues. Germline CDR1 and CDR2: GTSNPN and SVGIG (reference sequence). V was trimmed by 0 bases and J by 2 bases, leaving 3 bases between them. CDR3 nucleotides: TGTGCCTGGAGTGTAGACACAGATACGCAGTATTTT. It specifies CAWSVDTDTQYF.

The table lists this clonotype with a few counts. The chain links TRBV19 to TRBJ2-1, with 8 bases identical to TRBD2. This CDR3 is built from 13 residues. The germline V gene encodes CDR1 LNHDA and CDR2 SQIVND (reference sequence). V was clipped by 7 bases and J by 6 bases; unmatched bases: 5. The CDR3 DNA is TGTGCCAGTACCCCAGCGGGGGCCAATGAGCAGTTCTTC. Translation: CASTPAGANEQFF.

This rearrangement joins TRBV4-1 to TRBJ2-3, with 10 bases lining up with TRBD1. Germline assignment: CDR1 MGHRA and CDR2 YSYEKL. The length of the CDR3 is 14 residues. V was clipped by 5 bases and J by 5 bases; unmatched bases: 4. The chain's CDR3 is CASSIGQGEDTQYF. The DNA of the CDR3 is TGCGCCAGCAGCATCGGACAGGGGGAAGATACGCAGTATTTT.

This clonotype was observed once. The chain joins TRBV14 to TRBJ1-3; 7 nucleotides line up with TRBD1. The CDR3 loop spans 14 amino acids. J lost 9 bases, V lost 3 bases, and 8 bases had no gene match. In germline, CDR1 is SGHDN, CDR2 FVKESK. The CDR3 coding sequence is TGTGCCAGCAGCCACGCACAAAACAGGGGCACCATATATTTT. As protein: CASSHAQNRGTIYF.

The chain joins TRBV20-1 to TRBJ2-5; D may be TRBD2 (6 bases). Trimming pared 5 bases from V and 3 bases from J, leaving 13 bases between. This CDR3 spans 13 amino acids. In germline, CDR1 is DFQATT, CDR2 SNEGSKA (reference sequence). CDR3 sequence reads: CSASRTMEETQYF. For the CDR3, the DNA is TGCAGTGCTTCCAGGACTATGGAAGAGACCCAGTACTTC.

This clonotype was detected only a few times. Without the conserved terminal phenylalanine or tryptophan, this CDR3 likely stems from a read error. The gene calls are TRBV6-1 and TRBJ1-5, with 9 bases matching TRBD1. Trimming at V came to 7 bases and at J to 2 bases, leaving 6 bases not matched to a gene. CDR3 length: 15 amino acids. The germline V gene encodes CDR1 MNHNS and CDR2 SASEGT. CDR3 coding DNA: TGTGCCAGCAATACCGGACAGGGGCGCAATCAGCCCCAGCATATT. It encodes CASNTGQGRNQPQHI.

This clonotype was picked up one time. V is TRBV9 and J is TRBJ2-2; 7 bases agree with TRBD1. Germline values: CDR1 SGDLS, CDR2 YYNGEE. This CDR3 region has 16 residues. The V and J ends lost 0 bases and 0 bases, in that order; junction bases with no gene match: 2. CDR3 in amino acids: CASSVAGTANTGELFF. DNA of the CDR3: TGTGCCAGCAGCGTAGCGGGGACAGCGAACACCGGGGAGCTGTTTTTT.

This clonotype was detected a few times. V usage is TRBV15 and J usage is TRBJ2-3; D is undetermined. Germline V CDR1 and CDR2: LNHNV, YYDKDF (reference sequence). The V end lost 1 base, the J end lost 0 bases, and 11 bases lay between the germline ends. The CDR3 is 16 residues long. CDR3 bases: TGTGCCACCAGCAGAGGCCGTGGCCGGAGCACAGATACGCAGTATTTT. Its protein is CATSRGRGRSTDTQYF. The variable domain in full, with the rest retrieved from reference TRBV15 and TRBJ2-3, is DAMVIQNPRYQVTQFGKPVTLSCSQTLNHNVMYWYQQKSSQAPKLLFHYYDKDFNNEADTPDNFQSRRPNTSFCFLDIRSPGLGDTAMYLCATSRGRGRSTDTQYFGPGTRLTVL.

This clonotype was detected a few times. The chain carries TRBV6-1 and TRBJ2-7; 7 bases match TRBD1. The J call may be mistaken, given a closer DNA end match to TRBJ2-4. This CDR3 has 16 residues. In germline, CDR1 is MNHNS, CDR2 SASEGT. The CDR3 DNA is TGTGCCAGCAGTGAAGGAGGGGGCTTGAGCAAAAACATTCAGTACTTC. Its translation: CASSEGGGLSKNIQYF.

Worth noting for this clonotype: One junction end does not reproduce the germline sequence, and a read error may be involved. The chain employs TRBV24-1 and TRBJ2-2; weak D call: TRBD2 (6 bases). Germline values: CDR1 KGHDR, CDR2 SFDVKD. The CDR3 has 13 residues. The CDR3 DNA reads TGTGCCACCGGGACTGAGAACGCCGGGGAGCGGTTTTTT. As protein: CATGTENAGERFF.